These T cell receptor beta chains were read from a single sample in a study of OX40 agonist ivuxolimab in advanced cancers. Assay: immunoSEQ multiplex PCR; the TCRdb copy retains only in-frame clones and omits some. The sample lists about 83,000 clones, approximately 90% occurring once. Source: CD4+ or CD8+ T cells sorted from blood, taken in a trial of the OX40 agonist ivuxolimab. These TCRs come from an adult with an advanced solid tumor such as melanoma, head and neck, liver or kidney cancer. Both conserved end residues are part of each CDR3. Fields, in order: V gene, J gene, clone size, D gene, CDR3 DNA, CDR3 protein. D genes are given only for firm matches. For some rows the clone size is stated as once, few or many, or as a class when expanded; others skip it.

TRBV7-9	TRBJ2-4	NA	TRBD1	TGTGCCAGCAGCACGGACAGGGGCGAAAACATTCAGTACTTC	CASSTDRGENIQYF
TRBV6-5	TRBJ1-4	once	NA	TGTGCCAGCAGTTACTCAAGGGTTGGGGAAAAACTGTTTTTT	CASSYSRVGEKLFF
TRBV5-6	TRBJ1-1	NA	NA	TGTGCCAGCAGCTTGAATGGGGGGAACACTGAAGCTTTCTTT	CASSLNGGNTEAFF
TRBV29-1	TRBJ2-2	NA	NA	TGCAGCGTTGTCGACTCGGGGACTTGGACCGGGGAGCTGTTTTTT	CSVVDSGTWTGELFF
TRBV10-2	TRBJ1-6	NA	NA	TGCGCCAGCAGTGAGCCAGATAATTCACCCCTCCACTTT	CASSEPDNSPLHF
TRBV5-5	TRBJ2-7	NA	NA	TGTGCCAGCAGCTCTAACGGGGTCGAGCAGTACTTC	CASSSNGVEQYF
TRBV19	TRBJ1-5	NA	NA	TGTGCCAGTAGTAAGGGAGGCAATCAGCCCCAGCATTTT	CASSKGGNQPQHF
TRBV11-2	TRBJ2-1	NA	TRBD2	TGTGCCAGCAGCTTAGTGGGGGGGATCGATGAGCAGTTCTTC	CASSLVGGIDEQFF
TRBV7-6	TRBJ2-5	NA	TRBD2	TGTGCCAGCAGCCCCGGACTAGCGGGGGGACTGAAAGAGACCCAGTACTTC	CASSPGLAGGLKETQYF
TRBV6-4	TRBJ1-2	once	TRBD1	TGTGCCAGCAGTGAAACCGGACAGGGAACGTTTGGCTACACCTTC	CASSETGQGTFGYTF
TRBV7-9	TRBJ1-5	once	NA	TGTGCCAGCAGCTACGCTGCCCCCAATCAGCCCCAGCATTTT	CASSYAAPNQPQHF
TRBV7-3	TRBJ2-1	NA	NA	TGTGCCAGCAGTCGTACGGACCCCCTAGGCTCCTACAATGAGCAGTTCTTC	CASSRTDPLGSYNEQFF
TRBV4-2	TRBJ2-6	NA	TRBD2	TGTGCCAGCAGCCAATCCCTGGGACTAGCGGGCTCTGGGGCCAACGTCCTGACTTTC	CASSQSLGLAGSGANVLTF
TRBV9	TRBJ2-1	NA	NA	TGTGCCAGCAGCGTAGCCGGCGTGGGGGGTGAGCAGTTCTTC	CASSVAGVGGEQFF
TRBV6-1	TRBJ2-1	NA	NA	TGTGCCAGCAGTCGGGACGACAATGAGCAGTTCTTC	CASSRDDNEQFF
TRBV5-6	TRBJ2-3	NA	NA	TGTGCCAGCAGCCACCGCACAGAGGGAGATACGCAGTATTTT	CASSHRTEGDTQYF
TRBV4-1	TRBJ1-5	NA	NA	TGCGCCAGCAGCCTAGGGGGGGGGCAAGATCAGCCCCAGCATTTT	CASSLGGGQDQPQHF
TRBV11-2	TRBJ2-7	NA	NA	TGTGCCAGCAGCTTAGGGGCAGGATACGAGCAGTACTTC	CASSLGAGYEQYF
TRBV7-6	TRBJ2-7	NA	NA	TGTGCCAGCAGCATTGGGGCAAACGAGCAGTACTTC	CASSIGANEQYF
TRBV19	TRBJ1-4	once	NA	TGTGCCAGTAGTATTGGGTGGGAGGAGGAAAAACTGTTTTTT	CASSIGWEEEKLFF
TRBV29-1	TRBJ2-7	NA	TRBD2	TGCAGCGTTGGGGGCGGGAGTCCCTCCTACGAGCAGTACTTC	CSVGGGSPSYEQYF
TRBV11-3	TRBJ2-3	NA	NA	TGTGCCAGCAGCATACCGGGACAATATACGCAGTATTTT	CASSIPGQYTQYF
TRBV4-1	TRBJ2-7	NA	NA	TGCGCCAGCAGCCAAGGACAGTCAAGCTCCTACGAGCAGTACTTC	CASSQGQSSSYEQYF
TRBV5-3	TRBJ2-5	NA	NA	TGTGCCAGAAGCCCGGGACTGGTCCAAGAGACCCAGTACTTC	CARSPGLVQETQYF
TRBV5-5	TRBJ2-3	NA	NA	TGTGCCAGCAGCTTGGCACAGGGTGTCACAGATACGCAGTATTTT	CASSLAQGVTDTQYF
TRBV4-1	TRBJ2-7	NA	TRBD2	TGCGCCAGCAGCCAAGATCTGAGCGGGGGCGCGATCTACGAGCAGTACTTC	CASSQDLSGGAIYEQYF
TRBV4-1	TRBJ2-3	NA	TRBD1	TGCGCCAGCAGCCAAGACACAGGGGGCCGGACAGATACGCAGTATTTT	CASSQDTGGRTDTQYF
TRBV10-3	TRBJ2-3	NA	NA	TGTGCCATCAGTGACCCCCCGAGGGGGGGGACAGATACGCAGTATTTT	CAISDPPRGGTDTQYF